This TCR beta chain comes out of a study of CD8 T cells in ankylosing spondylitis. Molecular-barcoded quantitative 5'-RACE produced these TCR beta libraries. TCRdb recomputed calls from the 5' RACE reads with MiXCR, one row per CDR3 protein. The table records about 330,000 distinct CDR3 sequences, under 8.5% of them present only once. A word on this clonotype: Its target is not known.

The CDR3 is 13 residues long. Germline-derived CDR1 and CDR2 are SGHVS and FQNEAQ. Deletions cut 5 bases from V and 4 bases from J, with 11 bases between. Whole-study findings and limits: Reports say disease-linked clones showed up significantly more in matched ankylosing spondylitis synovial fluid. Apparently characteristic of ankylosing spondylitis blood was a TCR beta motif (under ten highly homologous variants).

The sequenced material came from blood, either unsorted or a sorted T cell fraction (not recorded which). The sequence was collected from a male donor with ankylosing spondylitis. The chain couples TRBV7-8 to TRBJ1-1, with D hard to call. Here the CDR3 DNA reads TGTGCCAGCAGCCCCGGCCCGAGCACTGAAGCTTTCTTT. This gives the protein CASSPGPSTEAFF.